These 22 T cell receptor beta chains were all obtained from the same sample, sequenced in a study of T-cell reconstitution after alpha-beta-depleted transplantation in children. The TCRbeta library was prepared with unique molecular identifiers. TCRdb analysed the PCR reads with MiXCR anew, one entry per CDR3 protein. The data hold approximately 130,000 distinct CDR3 sequences, with 8% to 10% observed a single time. Material: PBMCs, mostly from graft donor cells, obtained 180 days after TCRalphabeta/CD19-depleted stem cell transplant. The receptor source for this set is a girl under two years old who had a stem cell transplant for combined immunodeficiency, so the T cells may come from the graft donor.

The rearrangement uses TRBV11-2 and TRBJ2-4, with 7 nucleotides matching TRBD1. This CDR3 is built from 16 residues. V lost 3 bases and J lost 0; bases outside the gene matches: 5. CDR1 and CDR2 from the germline V gene are SGHAT and FQNNGV. The DNA of the CDR3 is TGTGCCAGCAGCTTCGGGACAGTTCTAGCCAAAAACATTCAGTACTTC. This encodes CASSFGTVLAKNIQYF.

V gene TRBV20-1 combines with J gene TRBJ2-1; perhaps TRBD2 as D (5 bases). Trimming took off 1 base at V and 8 bases at J, with 18 bases between the two ends. CDR1 DFQATT and CDR2 SNEGSKA come from the germline V gene (reference sequence). The CDR3 runs to 15 residues. The chain's CDR3 is CSARVRGSGSHEQFF. The DNA of the CDR3 is TGCAGTGCTAGAGTTCGAGGGAGTGGTAGCCATGAGCAGTTCTTC.

The V gene is TRBV10-3, the J gene TRBJ2-1; D is tentatively TRBD1 or TRBD2 (6 bases each). The CDR3 contains 18 residues. The germline V gene encodes CDR1 ENHRY and CDR2 SYGVKD. Here the CDR3 DNA reads TGTACCTTCAGTGAGTTTGAATGGGGGGCGCCCCCCTACAATGAGCAGTTCTTC. The encoded protein is CTFSEFEWGAPPYNEQFF.

This clonotype came up a few times. The chain is built from TRBV28 and TRBJ2-3; D could derive from TRBD1 or TRBD2 (5 bases each). This CDR3 spans 16 amino acids. Trimming stripped 4 bases from V and 2 bases from J, with 16 bases between. Germline CDR1 MDHEN, CDR2 SYDVKM. The CDR3 loop is CASSSLGTHPTDTQYF. CDR3 coding DNA: TGTGCCAGCAGTTCGTTAGGGACCCACCCCACAGATACGCAGTATTTT.

The rearrangement uses TRBV5-1 and TRBJ1-4; D not certain. This CDR3 region has 14 residues. The germline V gene encodes CDR1 SGHRS and CDR2 YFSETQ. The V and J ends lost 0 bases and 7 bases respectively, with 10 bases between them. This CDR3 is CASSLDHNLEKLFF. The CDR3, as DNA: TGCGCCAGCAGCTTGGACCACAATCTTGAAAAACTGTTTTTT.

CDR3 region: CASSLGQGISLADTQYF. In DNA form, the CDR3 reads TGTGCCAGCAGCCTTGGACAGGGTATCTCCCTCGCAGATACGCAGTATTTT. The rearrangement links TRBV14 to TRBJ2-3; 8 positions agree with TRBD1. Germline CDR1 SGHDN, CDR2 FVKESK. The CDR3 contains 17 residues. Trimming cost V 4 bases and J 4 bases; bases outside gene matches: 13.

This clonotype came up many times. This CDR3 is CASSSMTGTYGYTF. Here the CDR3 DNA reads TGCGCCAGCAGCTCGATGACAGGAACCTATGGCTACACCTTC. The chain is built from TRBV5-1 and TRBJ1-2; tentatively, D is TRBD1 (6 bases). V was pared by 3 bases and J by 4 bases, with 13 bases between. Germline CDR1 and CDR2: SGHRS and YFSETQ. There are 14 residues in the CDR3.

The DNA for the CDR3 is TGTGCCACCAGCAGAGATATCTCGGGGCTAGCGGGTCACACAGATACGCAGTATTTT. Translating it yields CATSRDISGLAGHTDTQYF. The V and J genes are TRBV15 and TRBJ2-3, with 8 bases identical to TRBD2. CDR1 LNHNV and CDR2 YYDKDF come from the germline V gene (reference sequence). The length of the CDR3 is 19 residues. J gave up 2 bases and V 0 bases, and 13 bases lay outside the gene matches. Variable domain in full (rest from reference TRBV15 and TRBJ2-3): DAMVIQNPRYQVTQFGKPVTLSCSQTLNHNVMYWYQQKSSQAPKLLFHYYDKDFNNEADTPDNFQSRRPNTSFCFLDIRSPGLGDTAMYLCATSRDISGLAGHTDTQYFGPGTRLTVL.

This clonotype was counted many times. The chain employs TRBV6-6 and TRBJ2-7, with D maybe TRBD2 (7 bases). Germline values: CDR1 MNHNY, CDR2 SVGAGI (reference sequence). The CDR3 has 13 residues. V lost 2 bases and J lost 5, with 10 bases in between. The CDR3 DNA reads TGTGCCAGCAGTTACGGGGGGGCGGACGAGCAGTACTTC. Its protein is CASSYGGADEQYF.

A few counts support this clonotype. The chain joins TRBV29-1 to TRBJ2-5; D uncertain. The CDR3 length is 12 residues. V lost 4 bases, J lost 0 bases, and 6 bases lay in between. Germline V gene sequence: CDR1 SQVTM, CDR2 ANQGSEA. The CDR3 spells CSVGYNQETQYF. The DNA for the CDR3 is TGCAGCGTTGGGTACAACCAAGAGACCCAGTACTTC. Full variable domain (outside the CDR3, taken from reference TRBV29-1 and TRBJ2-5): SAVISQKPSRDICQRGTSLTIQCQVDSQVTMMFWYRQQPGQSLTLIATANQGSEATYESGFVIDKFPISRPNLTFSTLTVSNMSPEDSSIYLCSVGYNQETQYFGPGTRLLVL.

This clonotype has a handful of counts. The genes are TRBV20-1 and TRBJ2-7, with 8 nucleotides matching TRBD2. This CDR3 has 14 amino acids. Per the germline V gene, CDR1 is DFQATT and CDR2 is SNEGSKA (reference sequence). Losses at the gene ends were 6 bases for V and 1 base for J; bases not matched to a gene: 8. CDR3 amino acids: CSAPGRGGSYEQYF. The CDR3 DNA is TGCAGTGCGCCGGGACGGGGGGGGTCCTACGAGCAGTACTTC.

Only a few counts were recorded for this clonotype. J is TRBJ1-4 and V is TRBV20-1; no firm D call. V lost 5 bases and J 7 bases, leaving 11 bases between the germline ends. Per germline, CDR1 DFQATT and CDR2 SNEGSKA (reference sequence). The CDR3 runs to 12 residues. CDR3 DNA sequence: TGCAGTGCTCAAGAGGCAGTTGAAAAACTGTTTTTT. Encoded protein: CSAQEAVEKLFF.

This clonotype was recorded a few times. The chain carries TRBV20-1 and TRBJ1-4, with D unresolved. The CDR3 totals 12 residues. Germline V gene lookup returns CDR1 DFQATT and CDR2 SNEGSKA (reference sequence). The V end was cut by 6 bases, the J end by 0 bases, with 5 bases between. The CDR3 reads CSAGTTNEKLFF. The CDR3 DNA is TGCAGTGCCGGGACAACTAATGAAAAACTGTTTTTT.

This clonotype has ten or more counts. J is TRBJ2-1 and V is TRBV12-3 or TRBV12-4; 8 bases align to TRBD2. CDR3 length: 17 amino acids. V was pared by 5 bases and J by 0 bases, with 9 bases of the junction left unmatched. DNA of the CDR3: TGTGCCAGCAGTCCCTATCTAGCGGGTGCCTCCTACAATGAGCAGTTCTTC. Encoded protein: CASSPYLAGASYNEQFF.

The table lists this clonotype with a few counts. The rearrangement uses TRBV19 and TRBJ2-1, with D hard to call. The CDR3 covers 11 residues. Germline-derived CDR1 and CDR2 are LNHDA and SQIVND (reference sequence). Trimming took 6 bases from V and 4 from J, leaving 4 bases between them. This CDR3 is CASRAYNEQFF. As DNA, the CDR3 is TGTGCCAGTAGGGCATACAATGAGCAGTTCTTC.

This clonotype was observed a few times. The chain has TRBV7-2 and TRBJ2-5, with D uncertain. The CDR3 covers 15 residues. V lost 5 bases to trimming and J lost 0 bases, with 13 bases between them. Germline V gene data show CDR1 as SGHTA and CDR2 as FQGNSA. The CDR3 DNA reads as TGTGCCAGCAGCCCAGGCGGTCCGTACCAAGAGACCCAGTACTTC. Amino acid sequence: CASSPGGPYQETQYF.

The genes are TRBV12-3 or TRBV12-4 and TRBJ2-1, with 7 nucleotides matching TRBD2. The CDR3 sequence is 14 residues long. V gave up 3 bases and J gave up 7 bases; unmatched junction bases: 6. CDR3 in amino acids: CASSLGLAENEQFF. Written as DNA, the CDR3 is TGTGCCAGCAGTTTGGGGCTAGCGGAGAATGAGCAGTTCTTC.

The count of this clonotype is one. The gene calls are TRBV20-1 and TRBJ2-7; D gene unclear. Trimming removed 1 base at V and 6 bases at J, with 16 bases between. Per germline, CDR1 DFQATT and CDR2 SNEGSKA (reference sequence). CDR3 length: 14 amino acids. CDR3: CSARVIGGPGEQYF. DNA for the CDR3: TGCAGTGCTAGAGTCATTGGTGGTCCCGGCGAGCAGTACTTC.

V usage is TRBV6-2 or TRBV6-3 and J usage is TRBJ2-5; 8 bases agree with TRBD1. The CDR3 has 15 residues. V trimming: 2 bases; J trimming: 1 base; junction bases outside the gene matches: 3. Germline CDR1 is MNHEY and CDR2 is SVGEGT. CDR3 nucleotides: TGTGCCAGCAGTTACGGGACAGGTTTCCAAGAGACCCAGTACTTC. Protein sequence: CASSYGTGFQETQYF.

This clonotype was seen a handful of times. The chain couples TRBV9 to TRBJ2-2; D ambiguous. CDR1 is SGDLS, CDR2 YYNGEE, per germline. Trimming took 4 bases from V and 7 from J, leaving 17 bases between them. There are 15 residues in the CDR3. In DNA form, the CDR3 reads TGTGCCAGCAGCAAAGAGGTGATGATCCTCGGGGAGCTGTTTTTT. This gives the protein CASSKEVMILGELFF.

This clonotype showed up just a few times. The chain employs TRBV12-3 or TRBV12-4 and TRBJ2-3, with D possibly matching TRBD1 (6 bases). V was trimmed by 6 bases and J by 2 bases, leaving 9 bases between them. The CDR3 sequence is 13 residues long. CDR3 loop: CASRRTVTDTQYF. CDR3 nucleotide sequence: TGTGCCAGCAGGAGGACAGTCACAGATACGCAGTATTTT.

The rearrangement links TRBV20-1 to TRBJ1-1; no clear D gene. Trimming stripped 1 base from V and 4 bases from J, with 13 bases between. There are 14 residues in the CDR3. From germline, CDR1 is DFQATT and CDR2 SNEGSKA (reference sequence). CDR3 nucleotides: TGCAGTGCTAGAGCTCGTACACGAGTCACTGAAGCTTTCTTT. This sequence encodes CSARARTRVTEAFF.